This T cell receptor beta chain was profiled in a study of T cell responses to AZD1222 COVID-19 vaccine. General study results and limits: Repertoire sampling happened only post peak T cell response. Targeting of unmutated variant regions was reportedly seen in nearly half of spike-specific TCRs.

Germline assignment: CDR1 LNHNV and CDR2 YYDKDF (reference sequence). This CDR3 is built from 17 residues. The V end was cut by 0 bases, the J end by 0 bases, with 12 bases between. TCRdb keeps only in-frame clones here, not all; method: immunoSEQ multiplex PCR. The sample lists 85,000 to 90,000 clones; more than 75% were seen once. On this clone: Its antigen is not known.

The rearrangement links TRBV15 to TRBJ1-3; D unresolved. The origin of this receptor is an adult in good health. This sample comprised peripheral blood, obtained on day 0 of MenACWY control vaccination. CDR3: CATSRDRRESSGNTIYF. The CDR3 DNA reads TGTGCCACCAGCAGAGATCGGCGGGAAAGCTCTGGAAACACCATATATTTT. The full variable domain, its missing parts supplied by reference TRBV15 and TRBJ1-3, is DAMVIQNPRYQVTQFGKPVTLSCSQTLNHNVMYWYQQKSSQAPKLLFHYYDKDFNNEADTPDNFQSRRPNTSFCFLDIRSPGLGDTAMYLCATSRDRRESSGNTIYFGEGSWLTVV.